These T cell receptor beta chains were read from a single sample in a study of shared clonotypes between healthy human individuals. Profiled with immunoSEQ multiplex PCR; TCRdb holds only in-frame clones, not every one. The table records about 2.4 million clones, 90% to 95% of them present only once. The specimen was naive CD4+ T cells from PBMCs. The origin of the receptors is a man younger than 35 in good health. Some clones in this sample may be carry-over from other donors' samples. The CDR3 runs from the conserved cysteine through the conserved F or W. D genes are given only for firm matches. Part of the rows lack a size; the others show once, few, many or a class for expanded clones.

TRBV11-2,NA,TRBD2,TRBJ2-2,TGTGCCAGCAGCTTTCCCGTAACGGGAGGGCCCGGGGAGCTGTTTTTT,CASSFPVTGGPGELFF
TRBV6-1,NA,TRBD1,TRBJ1-1,TGTGCCAGCAGTCCTGGACAGGATGAAGCTTTCTTT,CASSPGQDEAFF
TRBV6-1,NA,TRBD1,TRBJ2-5,TGTGCCAGCAGTGAGGGGACAGGCCAAGAGACCCAGTACTTC,CASSEGTGQETQYF
TRBV28,NA,NA,TRBJ1-1,NA,CASSFLAGTNTEAFF
TRBV7-9,NA,TRBD2,TRBJ2-2,TGTGCCAGCGGCCCTAGCGGGGGGACCGGGGAGCTGTTTTTT,CASGPSGGTGELFF
TRBV18,NA,NA,TRBJ1-1,TGTGCCAGCTCACCAGTCGGGGCTGGGACTACTTCTGAAGCTTTCTTT,CASSPVGAGTTSEAFF
TRBV9,NA,TRBD1,TRBJ2-7,TGTGCCAGCAGCGTGACGACAGGGGGCTATGAGCAGTACTTC,CASSVTTGGYEQYF
TRBV7-2,once,NA,TRBJ2-1,TGTGCCAGCAGCGGGGGGAGCAATGAGCAGTTCTTC,CASSGGSNEQFF
TRBV7-9,NA,TRBD1,TRBJ2-7,TGTGCCAGCAGCCAACAGGACAGGGGGACCGAGCAGTACTTC,CASSQQDRGTEQYF
TRBV4-2,few,NA,TRBJ1-2,TGTGCCAGCAGCCCGGGGCCCGATAACTATGGCTACACCTTC,CASSPGPDNYGYTF
TRBV10-2,once,NA,TRBJ2-2,TGCGCCAGCAGTTTGCTGGGGGCGAACACCGGGGAGCTGTTTTTT,CASSLLGANTGELFF
TRBV5-1,NA,NA,TRBJ1-1,TGCGCCAGCAGCTTGGAGGTGGCTACTGAAGCTTTCTTT,CASSLEVATEAFF
TRBV19,NA,NA,TRBJ2-3,TGTGCCAGTAGTATGACAGGCCGTAGCACAGATACGCAGTATTTT,CASSMTGRSTDTQYF
TRBV27,NA,NA,TRBJ2-3,TGTGCCAGCATCTCCGGAGGAGGGACGCAGTATTTT,CASISGGGTQYF
TRBV27,NA,NA,TRBJ2-1,TGTGCCAGCAGTACCTACGAGGCCCTTACGCCTTACAATGAGCAGTTCTTC,CASSTYEALTPYNEQFF
TRBV4-3,NA,NA,TRBJ1-3,TGCGCCAGCAGCCAAGGCGTAGCCTCTGGAAACACCATATATTTT,CASSQGVASGNTIYF
TRBV28,NA,NA,TRBJ2-1,TGTGCCAGCAGTTCCGGACAGCTGGGGGGCGATGAGCAGTTCTTC,CASSSGQLGGDEQFF
TRBV5-1,NA,NA,TRBJ1-5,TGCGCCAGCAGCTGGACCGGGGATAGCAATCAGCCCCAGCATTTT,CASSWTGDSNQPQHF
TRBV7-2,NA,NA,TRBJ2-5,TGTGCCAGCAGGTCTACGGGGGTACAAGAGACCCAGTACTTC,CASRSTGVQETQYF
TRBV29-1,NA,NA,TRBJ2-1,TGCAGCGTTGAAGATCCGGGGCTGGGATACAATGAGCAGTTCTTC,CSVEDPGLGYNEQFF
TRBV25-1,NA,NA,TRBJ1-6,TGTGCCAGCAGTGAACGGGCCCCTGCCCTTAATTCACCCCTCCACTTT,CASSERAPALNSPLHF
TRBV5-1,NA,NA,TRBJ1-1,TGCGCCAGCAGCTTGGTTTACGGGTTGAACACTGAAGCTTTCTTT,CASSLVYGLNTEAFF
TRBV5-8,once,NA,TRBJ2-1,TGTGCCAGCAGCTCGAACGTTCTAGCCTACAATGAGCAGTTCTTC,CASSSNVLAYNEQFF
TRBV7-3,NA,NA,TRBJ2-1,TGTGCCAGCAGCTTGGGGGTAGAGCAGTTCTTC,CASSLGVEQFF
TRBV18,NA,TRBD2,TRBJ2-7,TGTGCCAGCTCGTTCACTAGCGCAAACTCCTACGAGCAGTACTTC,CASSFTSANSYEQYF
TRBV2,once,NA,TRBJ1-3,TGTGCCAGCAGTGAGAGGGGAAACACCATATATTTT,CASSERGNTIYF
TRBV28,NA,NA,TRBJ1-1,TGTGCCAGCAGTTTATCTGGGGGGAGGCGAGAAGCTTTCTTT,CASSLSGGRREAFF
TRBV9,NA,TRBD2,TRBJ2-1,TGTGCCAGCAGCGGCGGGGGATCAAACTACAATGAGCAGTTCTTC,CASSGGGSNYNEQFF
TRBV28,NA,TRBD2,TRBJ2-1,TGTGCCAGCAGCGTCACTAGCGGGAGGATGGGGTACAATGAGCAGTTCTTC,CASSVTSGRMGYNEQFF
TRBV6-1,NA,NA,TRBJ2-7,TGTGCCAGCAGTGAAGCCGAGCAGGAATACGAGCAGTACTTC,CASSEAEQEYEQYF
TRBV5-1,NA,TRBD1,TRBJ1-2,TGCGCCAGCAGCCCCCGGCAGGGGGCTGGGGGCTACACCTTC,CASSPRQGAGGYTF
TRBV5-1,NA,NA,TRBJ1-2,TGCGCCAGCAGCTTGGCAATTTCGGATGGCTACACCTTC,CASSLAISDGYTF
TRBV6-5,NA,NA,TRBJ1-2,TGTGCCAGCAGTTCCGCCGGGACCGCTGTAATCTATGGCTACACCTTC,CASSSAGTAVIYGYTF
TRBV6-6,NA,TRBD1,TRBJ1-6,TGTGCCAGCACCCTCCAACAGGGGTATAATTCACCCCTCCACTTT,CASTLQQGYNSPLHF
TRBV7-9,NA,NA,TRBJ2-7,TGTGCCAGCAGCTTAGAGGGCGGAGGGAGCTCCTACGAGCAGTACTTC,CASSLEGGGSSYEQYF
TRBV7-9,NA,NA,TRBJ1-1,TGTGCCAGCAGCTTAGAGGCCCCTGGGGCTTTCTTT,CASSLEAPGAFF
TRBV7-8,NA,TRBD1,TRBJ2-1,TGTGCCAGCAGCTTAAGGGGACCGGGACAGGCCCTCAATGAGCAGTTCTTC,CASSLRGPGQALNEQFF
TRBV27,NA,TRBD2,TRBJ2-3,TGTGCCAGCAGTTCTCAACTAGCGGGACGGCCCACAGATACGCAGTATTTT,CASSSQLAGRPTDTQYF
TRBV7-2,NA,NA,TRBJ1-3,TGTGCCAGCAGCGTCGATACTGGAAACACCATATATTTT,CASSVDTGNTIYF
TRBV18,NA,NA,TRBJ2-1,TGTGCCAGCTCACCACCCAGCGGGCTCGACCGCGGCAATGAGCAGTTCTTC,CASSPPSGLDRGNEQFF
TRBV18,NA,TRBD2,TRBJ2-1,TGTGCCAGCTCACCTACCTTAGCGGGCGTCTACAATGAGCAGTTCTTC,CASSPTLAGVYNEQFF
TRBV28,NA,NA,TRBJ1-1,TGTGCCAGCATCCAGCGGGGAAAGAGGCACACTGAAGCTTTCTTT,CASIQRGKRHTEAFF
TRBV2,NA,TRBD1,TRBJ1-5,TGTGCCAGCAGAAAGGACAGGGTTCCGCCCCAGCATTTT,CASRKDRVPPQHF
TRBV5-1,NA,TRBD1,TRBJ1-3,TGCGCCAGCAGCCCGGGGACAGGGAGAAACACCATATATTTT,CASSPGTGRNTIYF
TRBV10-2,NA,TRBD1,TRBJ2-4,TGCGCCAGCAGCCCCGACAGGGGGCGAGGTTACTTC,CASSPDRGRGYF
TRBV7-9,NA,TRBD2,TRBJ2-3,TGTGCCAGCAGCTTAGGTCGGCCAGCGGGAGTAGTAGATACGCAGTATTTT,CASSLGRPAGVVDTQYF
TRBV7-2,NA,NA,TRBJ2-7,TGTGCCAGCAGCCAACCAAGGGCGGGCTCCTACGAGCAGTACTTC,CASSQPRAGSYEQYF
TRBV9,NA,NA,TRBJ2-7,TGTGCCAGCAGCGTAGCACCGGGAGCCCCCTACGAGCAGTACTTC,CASSVAPGAPYEQYF
TRBV19,few,TRBD1,TRBJ1-3,TGTGCCAGTACCCGGACAGGGTCTGGAAACACCATATATTTT,CASTRTGSGNTIYF
TRBV7-3,NA,NA,TRBJ2-2,TGTGCCAGCAGCCCGGGATCAATGAACACCGGGGAGCTGTTTTTT,CASSPGSMNTGELFF
TRBV28,NA,NA,TRBJ1-1,TGTGCCAGCAGTTTTCCTCTCCGGGGGGCTGGCACTGAAGCTTTCTTT,CASSFPLRGAGTEAFF
TRBV6-5,NA,NA,TRBJ2-5,TGTGCCAGCAGTTCTTTTCCCAGTTACCTCCAAGAGACCCAGTACTTC,CASSSFPSYLQETQYF